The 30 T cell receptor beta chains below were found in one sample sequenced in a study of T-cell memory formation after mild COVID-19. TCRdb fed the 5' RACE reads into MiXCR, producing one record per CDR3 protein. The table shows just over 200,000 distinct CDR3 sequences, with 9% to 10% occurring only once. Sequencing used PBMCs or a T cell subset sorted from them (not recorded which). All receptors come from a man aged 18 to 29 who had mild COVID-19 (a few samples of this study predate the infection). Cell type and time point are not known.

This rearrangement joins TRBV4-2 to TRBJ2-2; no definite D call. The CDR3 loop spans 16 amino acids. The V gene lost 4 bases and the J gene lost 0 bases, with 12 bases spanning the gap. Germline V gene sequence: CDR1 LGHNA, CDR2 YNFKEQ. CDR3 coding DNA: TGTGCCAGCAGCCCTCAGATGTCCGCGAACACCGGGGAGCTGTTTTTT. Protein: CASSPQMSANTGELFF.

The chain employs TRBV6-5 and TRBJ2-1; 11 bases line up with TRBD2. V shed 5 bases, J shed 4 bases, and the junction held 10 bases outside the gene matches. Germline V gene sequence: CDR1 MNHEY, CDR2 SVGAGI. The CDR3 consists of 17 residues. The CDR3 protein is CASSKLAGAKDYNEQFF. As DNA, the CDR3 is TGTGCCAGCAGTAAACTAGCGGGGGCCAAAGATTACAATGAGCAGTTCTTC.

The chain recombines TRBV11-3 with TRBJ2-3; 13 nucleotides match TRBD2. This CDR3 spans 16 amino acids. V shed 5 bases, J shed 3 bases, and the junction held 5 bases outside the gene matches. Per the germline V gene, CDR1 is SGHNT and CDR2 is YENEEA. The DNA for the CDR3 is TGTGCCAGCAGCCCCGGGACTAGCGGGGTAACAGATACGCAGTATTTT. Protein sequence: CASSPGTSGVTDTQYF.

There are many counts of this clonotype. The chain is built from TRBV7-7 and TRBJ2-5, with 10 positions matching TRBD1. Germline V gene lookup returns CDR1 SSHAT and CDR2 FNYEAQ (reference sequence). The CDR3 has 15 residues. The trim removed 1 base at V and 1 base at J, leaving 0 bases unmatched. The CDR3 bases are TGTGCCAGCAGCTTAGGGACAGGGGGCCAAGAGACCCAGTACTTC. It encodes CASSLGTGGQETQYF. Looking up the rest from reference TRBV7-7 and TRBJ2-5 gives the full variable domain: GAGVSQSPRYKVTKRGQDVTLRCDPISSHATLYWYQQALGQGPEFLTYFNYEAQPDKSGLPSDRFSAERPEGSISTLTIQRTEQRDSAMYRCASSLGTGGQETQYFGPGTRLLVL.

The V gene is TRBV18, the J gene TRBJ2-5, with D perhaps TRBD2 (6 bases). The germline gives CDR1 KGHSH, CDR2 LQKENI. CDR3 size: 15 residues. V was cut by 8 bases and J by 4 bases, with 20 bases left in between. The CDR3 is CASPPSGSHLETQYF. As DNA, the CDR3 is TGTGCCAGCCCCCCCAGCGGGTCTCACTTAGAGACCCAGTACTTC.

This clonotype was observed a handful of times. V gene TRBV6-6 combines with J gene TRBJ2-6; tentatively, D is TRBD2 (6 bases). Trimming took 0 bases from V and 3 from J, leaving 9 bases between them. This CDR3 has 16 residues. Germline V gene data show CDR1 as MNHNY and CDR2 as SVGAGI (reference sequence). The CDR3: CASSYSSGHGANVLTF. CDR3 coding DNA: TGTGCCAGCAGTTACTCGAGCGGGCATGGGGCCAACGTCCTGACTTTC.

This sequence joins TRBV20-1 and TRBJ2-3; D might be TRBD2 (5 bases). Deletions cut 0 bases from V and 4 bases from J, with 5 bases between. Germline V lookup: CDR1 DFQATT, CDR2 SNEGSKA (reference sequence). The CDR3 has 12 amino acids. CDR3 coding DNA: TGCAGTGCTAGAGAGGACTCAGATACGCAGTATTTT. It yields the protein CSAREDSDTQYF.

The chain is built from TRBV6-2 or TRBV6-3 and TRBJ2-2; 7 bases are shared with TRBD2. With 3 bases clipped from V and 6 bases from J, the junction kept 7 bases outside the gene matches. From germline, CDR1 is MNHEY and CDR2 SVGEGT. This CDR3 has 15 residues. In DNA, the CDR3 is TGTGCCAGCAGTTATCCGCGGGGGAGGGCCGGGGAGCTGTTTTTT. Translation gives CASSYPRGRAGELFF.

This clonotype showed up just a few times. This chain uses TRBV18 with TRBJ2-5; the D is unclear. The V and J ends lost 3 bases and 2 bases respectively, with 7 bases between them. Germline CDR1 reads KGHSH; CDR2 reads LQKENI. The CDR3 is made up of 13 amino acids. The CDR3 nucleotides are TGTGCCAGCTCACCCACTACACAAGAGACCCAGTACTTC. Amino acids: CASSPTTQETQYF. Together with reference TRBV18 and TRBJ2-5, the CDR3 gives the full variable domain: NAGVMQNPRHLVRRRGQEARLRCSPMKGHSHVYWYRQLPEEGLKFMVYLQKENIIDESGMPKERFSAEFPKEGPSILRIQQVVRGDSAAYFCASSPTTQETQYFGPGTRLLVL.

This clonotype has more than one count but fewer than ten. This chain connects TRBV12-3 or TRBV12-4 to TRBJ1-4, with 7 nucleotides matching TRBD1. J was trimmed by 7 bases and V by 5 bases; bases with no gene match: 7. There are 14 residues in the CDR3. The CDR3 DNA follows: TGTGCCAGCAGTGGACAGGTGGGAGGTGAAAAACTGTTTTTT. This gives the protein CASSGQVGGEKLFF.

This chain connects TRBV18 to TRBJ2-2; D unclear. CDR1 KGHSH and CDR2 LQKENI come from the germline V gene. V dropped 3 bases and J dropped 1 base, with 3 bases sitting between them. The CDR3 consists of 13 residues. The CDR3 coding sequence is TGTGCCAGCTCACCTAAGAACACCGGGGAGCTGTTTTTT. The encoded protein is CASSPKNTGELFF.

CDR3 in DNA: TGCGCCAGCAGCTTGGCTCAGGGTTCAGGAAACACCATATATTTT. Protein sequence: CASSLAQGSGNTIYF. The V and J genes are TRBV5-1 and TRBJ1-3; D possibly corresponds to TRBD1 (5 bases). Germline values: CDR1 SGHRS, CDR2 YFSETQ. The length of the CDR3 is 15 residues. V was pared by 0 bases and J by 4 bases, with 11 bases between.

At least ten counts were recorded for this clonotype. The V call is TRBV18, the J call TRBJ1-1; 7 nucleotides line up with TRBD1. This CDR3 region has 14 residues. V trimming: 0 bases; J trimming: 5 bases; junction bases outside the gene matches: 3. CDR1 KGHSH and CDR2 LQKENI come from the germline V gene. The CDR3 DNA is TGTGCCAGCTCACCACCCCAGGGGGGGACTGAAGCTTTCTTT. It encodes CASSPPQGGTEAFF.

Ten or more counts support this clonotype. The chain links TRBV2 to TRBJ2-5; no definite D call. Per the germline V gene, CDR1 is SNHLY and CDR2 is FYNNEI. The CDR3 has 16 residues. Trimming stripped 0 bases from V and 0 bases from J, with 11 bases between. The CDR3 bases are TGTGCCAGCAGTGAAGCCGGCAGGATGCACCAAGAGACCCAGTACTTC. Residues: CASSEAGRMHQETQYF.

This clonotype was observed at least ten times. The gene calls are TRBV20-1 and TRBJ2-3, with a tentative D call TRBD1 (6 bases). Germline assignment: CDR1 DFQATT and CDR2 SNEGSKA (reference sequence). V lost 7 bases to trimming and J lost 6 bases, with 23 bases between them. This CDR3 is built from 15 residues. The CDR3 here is CSVPTPLQGSDTQYF. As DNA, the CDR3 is TGCAGTGTTCCTACTCCCTTACAGGGATCGGATACGCAGTATTTT.

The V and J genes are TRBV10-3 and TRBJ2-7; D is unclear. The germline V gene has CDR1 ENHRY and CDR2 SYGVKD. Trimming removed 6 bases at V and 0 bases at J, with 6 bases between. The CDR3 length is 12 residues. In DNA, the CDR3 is TGTGCCATCAGCCAGAGCTCCTACGAGCAGTACTTC. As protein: CAISQSSYEQYF.

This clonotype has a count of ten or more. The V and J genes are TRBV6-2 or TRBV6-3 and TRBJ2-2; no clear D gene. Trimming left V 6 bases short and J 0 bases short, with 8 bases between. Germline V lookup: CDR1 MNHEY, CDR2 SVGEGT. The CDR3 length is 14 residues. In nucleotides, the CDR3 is TGTGCCAGCAGCGTCAGTACGAACACCGGGGAGCTGTTTTTT. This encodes CASSVSTNTGELFF.

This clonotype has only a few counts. In nucleotides, the CDR3 is TGCGCCAGCAGCATGGGACAGGTGAACTATGGCTACACCTTC. Translating gives CASSMGQVNYGYTF. The V and J genes are TRBV5-1 and TRBJ1-2; 8 bases agree with TRBD1. The CDR3 extends over 14 amino acids. The V segment lost 4 bases and the J segment 2 bases; nucleotides outside the gene matches: 4. CDR1 and CDR2 (germline): SGHRS, YFSETQ.

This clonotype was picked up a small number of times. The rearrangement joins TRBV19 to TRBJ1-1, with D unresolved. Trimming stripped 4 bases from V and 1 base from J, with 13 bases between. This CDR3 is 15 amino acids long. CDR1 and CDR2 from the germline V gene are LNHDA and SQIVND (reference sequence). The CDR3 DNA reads TGTGCCAGTAGTAGGTTCGGTCAGAGGAACACTGAAGCTTTCTTT. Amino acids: CASSRFGQRNTEAFF.

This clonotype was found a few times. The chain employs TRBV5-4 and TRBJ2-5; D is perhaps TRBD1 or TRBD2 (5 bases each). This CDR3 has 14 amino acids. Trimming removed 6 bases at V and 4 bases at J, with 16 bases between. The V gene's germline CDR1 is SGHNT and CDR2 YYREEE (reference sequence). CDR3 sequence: CASTVGGYGETQYF. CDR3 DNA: TGTGCCAGCACCGTTGGGGGTTATGGAGAGACCCAGTACTTC.

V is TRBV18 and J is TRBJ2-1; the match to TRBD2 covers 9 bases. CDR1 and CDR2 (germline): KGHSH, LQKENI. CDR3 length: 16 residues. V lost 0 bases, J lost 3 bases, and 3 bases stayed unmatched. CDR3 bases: TGTGCCAGCTCACCACCGGAGCGGGGGGTCTACAATGAGCAGTTCTTC. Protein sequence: CASSPPERGVYNEQFF.

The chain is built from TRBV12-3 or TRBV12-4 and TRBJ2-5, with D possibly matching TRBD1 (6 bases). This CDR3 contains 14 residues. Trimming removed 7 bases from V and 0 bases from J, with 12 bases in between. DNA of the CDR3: TGTGCCAGCAATCCTAACAGGGACCAAGAGACCCAGTACTTC. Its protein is CASNPNRDQETQYF.

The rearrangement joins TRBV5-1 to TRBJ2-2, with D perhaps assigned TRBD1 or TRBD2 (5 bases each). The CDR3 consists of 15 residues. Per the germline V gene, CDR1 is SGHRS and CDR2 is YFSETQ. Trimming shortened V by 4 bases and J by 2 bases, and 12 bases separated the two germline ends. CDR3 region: CASSGHGTNTGELFF. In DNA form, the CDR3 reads TGCGCCAGCAGCGGCCACGGGACCAACACCGGGGAGCTGTTTTTT.

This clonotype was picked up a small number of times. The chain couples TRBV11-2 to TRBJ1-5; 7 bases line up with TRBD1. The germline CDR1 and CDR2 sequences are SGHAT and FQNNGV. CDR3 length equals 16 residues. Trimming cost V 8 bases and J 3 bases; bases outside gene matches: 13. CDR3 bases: TGTGCCAGCCGCCTTGGAGGGGGCGGAAACAATCAGCCCCAGCATTTT. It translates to CASRLGGGGNNQPQHF.

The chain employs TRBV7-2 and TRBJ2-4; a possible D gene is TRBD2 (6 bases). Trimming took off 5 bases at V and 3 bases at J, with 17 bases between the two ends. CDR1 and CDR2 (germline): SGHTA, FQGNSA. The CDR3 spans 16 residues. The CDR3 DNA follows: TGTGCCAGCAGCCCCCCCCGCCGGCGGGGCAAAAACATTCAGTACTTC. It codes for CASSPPRRRGKNIQYF.

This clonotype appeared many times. The DNA of the CDR3 is TGCAGTGCTAGAGCCCCCTCCGGAGAGACCCAGTACTTC. Residues: CSARAPSGETQYF. V and J are TRBV20-1 and TRBJ2-5; no clear D gene. The CDR3 spans 13 residues. V was pared by 1 base and J by 4 bases, with 10 bases between. Per the germline V gene, CDR1 is DFQATT and CDR2 is SNEGSKA (reference sequence).

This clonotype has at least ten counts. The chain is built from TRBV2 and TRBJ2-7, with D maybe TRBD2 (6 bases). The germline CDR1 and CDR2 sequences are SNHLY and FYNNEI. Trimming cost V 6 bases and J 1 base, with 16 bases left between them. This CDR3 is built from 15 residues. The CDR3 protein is CASSAGPWGSYEQYF. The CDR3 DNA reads TGTGCCAGCAGCGCGGGACCGTGGGGTTCCTACGAGCAGTACTTC.

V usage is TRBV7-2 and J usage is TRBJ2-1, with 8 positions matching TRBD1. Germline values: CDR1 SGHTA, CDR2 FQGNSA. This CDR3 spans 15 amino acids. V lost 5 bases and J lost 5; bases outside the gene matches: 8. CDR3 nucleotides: TGTGCCAGCAGCGCCCAGGGGGCTGTAAACAATGAGCAGTTCTTC. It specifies CASSAQGAVNNEQFF.

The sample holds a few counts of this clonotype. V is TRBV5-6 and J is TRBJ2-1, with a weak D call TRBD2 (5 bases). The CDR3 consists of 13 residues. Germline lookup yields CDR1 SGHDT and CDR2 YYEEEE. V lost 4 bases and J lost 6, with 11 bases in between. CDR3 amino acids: CASSPGLFNEQFF. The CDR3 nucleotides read TGTGCCAGCAGCCCCGGACTCTTCAATGAGCAGTTCTTC.

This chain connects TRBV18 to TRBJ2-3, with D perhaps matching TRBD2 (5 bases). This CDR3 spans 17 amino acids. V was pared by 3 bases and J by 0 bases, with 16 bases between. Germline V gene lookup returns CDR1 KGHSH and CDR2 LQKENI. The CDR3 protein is CASSPSRTAGSTDTQYF. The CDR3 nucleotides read TGTGCCAGCTCACCCTCCAGGACGGCGGGTAGCACAGATACGCAGTATTTT. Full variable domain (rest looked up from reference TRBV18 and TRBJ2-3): NAGVMQNPRHLVRRRGQEARLRCSPMKGHSHVYWYRQLPEEGLKFMVYLQKENIIDESGMPKERFSAEFPKEGPSILRIQQVVRGDSAAYFCASSPSRTAGSTDTQYFGPGTRLTVL.